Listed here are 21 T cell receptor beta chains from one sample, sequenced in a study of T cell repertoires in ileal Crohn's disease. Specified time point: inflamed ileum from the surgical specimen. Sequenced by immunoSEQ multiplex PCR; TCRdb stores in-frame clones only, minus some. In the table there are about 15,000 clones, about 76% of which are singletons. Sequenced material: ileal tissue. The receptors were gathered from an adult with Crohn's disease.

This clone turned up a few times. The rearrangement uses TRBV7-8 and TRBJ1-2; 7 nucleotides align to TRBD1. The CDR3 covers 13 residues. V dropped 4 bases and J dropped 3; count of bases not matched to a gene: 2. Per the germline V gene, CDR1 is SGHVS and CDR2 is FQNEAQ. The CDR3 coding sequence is TGTGCCAGCAGCTATGGGACAGACTATGGCTACACCTTC. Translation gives CASSYGTDYGYTF.

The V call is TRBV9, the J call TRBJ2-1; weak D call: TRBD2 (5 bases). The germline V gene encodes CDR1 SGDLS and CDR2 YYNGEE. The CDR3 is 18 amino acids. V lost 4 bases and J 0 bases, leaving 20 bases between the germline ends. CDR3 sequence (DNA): TGTGCCAGCAGCCCCCGGGGTGGAGCGGCACCCTCCTACAATGAGCAGTTCTTC. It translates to CASSPRGGAAPSYNEQFF.

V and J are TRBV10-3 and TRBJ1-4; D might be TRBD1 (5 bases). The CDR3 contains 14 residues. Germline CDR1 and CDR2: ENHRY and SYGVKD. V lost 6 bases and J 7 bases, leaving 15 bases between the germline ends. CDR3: CAIRASQDGEKLFF. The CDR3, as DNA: TGTGCCATCAGGGCATCACAGGATGGTGAAAAACTGTTTTTT.

The CDR3 DNA is TGTGCCAGCAACATAATGGGGGTGACTGAAGCTTTCTTT. Protein product: CASNIMGVTEAFF. V gene TRBV5-4 combines with J gene TRBJ1-1; TRBD1 is a possible D gene (5 bases). This CDR3 is 13 amino acids long. The germline V gene encodes CDR1 SGHNT and CDR2 YYREEE (reference sequence). Trimming cost V 6 bases and J 5 bases, with 14 bases left between them.

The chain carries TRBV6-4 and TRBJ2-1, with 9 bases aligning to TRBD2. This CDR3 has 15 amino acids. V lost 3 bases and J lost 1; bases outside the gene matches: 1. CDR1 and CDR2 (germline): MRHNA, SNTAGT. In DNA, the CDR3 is TGTGCCAGCAGTGAGACTAGCGGATCCTACAATGAGCAGTTCTTC. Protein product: CASSETSGSYNEQFF.

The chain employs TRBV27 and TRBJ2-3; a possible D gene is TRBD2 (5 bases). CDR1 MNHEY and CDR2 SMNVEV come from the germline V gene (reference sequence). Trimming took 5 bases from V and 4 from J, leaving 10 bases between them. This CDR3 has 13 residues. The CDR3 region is CASSGYGADTQYF. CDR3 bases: TGTGCCAGCAGTGGCTACGGGGCAGATACGCAGTATTTT.

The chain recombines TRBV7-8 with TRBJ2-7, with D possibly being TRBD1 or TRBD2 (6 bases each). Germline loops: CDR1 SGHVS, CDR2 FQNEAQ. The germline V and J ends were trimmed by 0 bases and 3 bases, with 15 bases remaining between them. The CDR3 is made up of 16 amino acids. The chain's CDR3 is CASSLAGGHSIYEQYF. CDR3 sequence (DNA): TGTGCCAGCAGCTTAGCGGGGGGACACTCGATCTACGAGCAGTACTTC.

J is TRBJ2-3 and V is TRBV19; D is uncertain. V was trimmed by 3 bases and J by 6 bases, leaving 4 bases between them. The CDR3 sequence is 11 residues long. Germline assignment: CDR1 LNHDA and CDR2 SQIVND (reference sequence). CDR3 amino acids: CASSIMDTQYF. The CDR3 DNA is TGTGCCAGTAGTATCATGGATACGCAGTATTTT.

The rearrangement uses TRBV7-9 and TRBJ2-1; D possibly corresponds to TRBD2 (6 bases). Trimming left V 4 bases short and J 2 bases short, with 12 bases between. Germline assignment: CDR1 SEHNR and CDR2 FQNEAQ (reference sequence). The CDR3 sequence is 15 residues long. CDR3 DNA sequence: TGTGCCAGCAGCTCAACCGGGACTCCCTACAATGAGCAGTTCTTC. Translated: CASSSTGTPYNEQFF.

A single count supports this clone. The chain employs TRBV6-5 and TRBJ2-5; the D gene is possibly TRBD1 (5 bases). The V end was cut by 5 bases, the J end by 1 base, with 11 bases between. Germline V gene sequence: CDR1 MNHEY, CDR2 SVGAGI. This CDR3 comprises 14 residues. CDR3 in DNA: TGTGCCAGCAGTACACAGGCTGCCCAAGAGACCCAGTACTTC. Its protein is CASSTQAAQETQYF.

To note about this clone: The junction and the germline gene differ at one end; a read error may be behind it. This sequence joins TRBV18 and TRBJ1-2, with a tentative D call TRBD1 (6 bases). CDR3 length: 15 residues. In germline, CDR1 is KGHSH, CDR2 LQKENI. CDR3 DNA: TGTGCCAGCTCACCACGGGGCCAGTTTCAGGGGCGCACCCCCTTC. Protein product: CASSPRGQFQGRTPF. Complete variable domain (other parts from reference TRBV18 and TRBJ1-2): NAGVMQNPRHLVRRRGQEARLRCSPMKGHSHVYWYRQLPEEGLKFMVYLQKENIIDESGMPKERFSAEFPKEGPSILRIQQVVRGDSAAYFCASSPRGQFQGRTPFGSGTRLTVV.

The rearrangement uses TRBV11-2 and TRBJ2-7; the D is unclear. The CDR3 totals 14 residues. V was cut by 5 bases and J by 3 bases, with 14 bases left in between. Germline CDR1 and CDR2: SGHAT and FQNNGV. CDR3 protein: CASSPSSAYYEQYF. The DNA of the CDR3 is TGTGCCAGCAGCCCCTCGAGCGCCTACTACGAGCAGTACTTC.

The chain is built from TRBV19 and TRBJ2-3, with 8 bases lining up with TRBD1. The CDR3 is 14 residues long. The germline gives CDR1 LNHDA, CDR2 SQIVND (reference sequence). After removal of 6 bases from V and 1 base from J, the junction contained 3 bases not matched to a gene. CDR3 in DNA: TGTGCCAGTAGCGGCAGGGGGCGCACAGATACGCAGTATTTT. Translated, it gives CASSGRGRTDTQYF.

The CDR3 region is CASSLWGPTGGKEEAFF. In DNA, the CDR3 is TGTGCCAGCAGTTTATGGGGCCCCACAGGGGGGAAAGAAGAAGCTTTCTTT. This rearrangement joins TRBV27 to TRBJ1-1, with 8 nucleotides matching TRBD1. The CDR3 totals 17 residues. CDR1 is MNHEY, CDR2 SMNVEV, per germline (reference sequence). Unmatched junction bases numbered 15, after V lost 1 base and J lost 8 bases.

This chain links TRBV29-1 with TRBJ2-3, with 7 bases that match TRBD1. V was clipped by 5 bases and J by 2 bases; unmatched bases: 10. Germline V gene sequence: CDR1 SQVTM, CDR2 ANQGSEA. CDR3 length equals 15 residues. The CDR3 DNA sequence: TGCAGCGTTATACGACAGGGCCTCCTCACAGATACGCAGTATTTT. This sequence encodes CSVIRQGLLTDTQYF.

The CDR3 sequence is CASSFGGTRGETQYF. For the CDR3, the DNA is TGCGCCAGCAGCTTCGGAGGAACAAGGGGAGAGACCCAGTACTTC. The genes are TRBV5-1 and TRBJ2-5; D is perhaps TRBD1 or TRBD2 (5 bases each). From germline, CDR1 is SGHRS and CDR2 YFSETQ. The CDR3 loop spans 15 amino acids. The ends were cut back, 2 bases at V and 4 bases at J, with 15 bases in the middle.

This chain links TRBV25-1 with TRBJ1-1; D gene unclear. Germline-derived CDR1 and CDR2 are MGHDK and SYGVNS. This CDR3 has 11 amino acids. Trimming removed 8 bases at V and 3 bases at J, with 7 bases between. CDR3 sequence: CASGRDTEAFF. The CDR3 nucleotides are TGTGCCAGCGGAAGGGACACTGAAGCTTTCTTT.

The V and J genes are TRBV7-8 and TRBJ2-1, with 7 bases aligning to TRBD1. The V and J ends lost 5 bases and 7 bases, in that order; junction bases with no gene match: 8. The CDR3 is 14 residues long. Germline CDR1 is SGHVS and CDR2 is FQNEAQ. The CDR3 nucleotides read TGTGCCAGCAGCCAAGGACAGGAGTGGAATGAGCAGTTCTTC. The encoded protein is CASSQGQEWNEQFF.

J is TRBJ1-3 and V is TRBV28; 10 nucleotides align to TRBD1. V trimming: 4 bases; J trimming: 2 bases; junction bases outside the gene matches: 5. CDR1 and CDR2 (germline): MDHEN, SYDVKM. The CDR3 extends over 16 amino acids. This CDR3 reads CASSSWTGGTGNTIYF. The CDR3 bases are TGTGCCAGCAGTTCCTGGACAGGGGGTACTGGAAACACCATATATTTT. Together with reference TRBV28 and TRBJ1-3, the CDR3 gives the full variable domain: DVKVTQSSRYLVKRTGEKVFLECVQDMDHENMFWYRQDPGLGLRLIYFSYDVKMKEKGDIPEGYSVSREKKERFSLILESASTNQTSMYLCASSSWTGGTGNTIYFGEGSWLTVV.

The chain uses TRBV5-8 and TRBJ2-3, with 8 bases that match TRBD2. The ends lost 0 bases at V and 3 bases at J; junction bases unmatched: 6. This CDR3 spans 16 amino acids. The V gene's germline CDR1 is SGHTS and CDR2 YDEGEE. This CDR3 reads CASSLEPAGATDTQYF. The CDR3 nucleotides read TGTGCCAGCAGCTTGGAACCAGCGGGAGCGACAGATACGCAGTATTTT.

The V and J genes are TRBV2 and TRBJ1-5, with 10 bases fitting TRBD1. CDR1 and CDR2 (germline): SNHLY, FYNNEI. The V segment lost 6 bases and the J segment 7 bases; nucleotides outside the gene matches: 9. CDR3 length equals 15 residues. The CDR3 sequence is CASRGTGEGLQPQHF. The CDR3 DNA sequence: TGTGCCAGCAGGGGGACAGGGGAAGGGCTACAGCCCCAGCATTTT. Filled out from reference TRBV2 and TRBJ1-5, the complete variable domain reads EPEVTQTPSHQVTQMGQEVILRCVPISNHLYFYWYRQILGQKVEFLVSFYNNEISEKSEIFDDQFSVERPDGSNFTLKIRSTKLEDSAMYFCASRGTGEGLQPQHFGDGTRLSIL.